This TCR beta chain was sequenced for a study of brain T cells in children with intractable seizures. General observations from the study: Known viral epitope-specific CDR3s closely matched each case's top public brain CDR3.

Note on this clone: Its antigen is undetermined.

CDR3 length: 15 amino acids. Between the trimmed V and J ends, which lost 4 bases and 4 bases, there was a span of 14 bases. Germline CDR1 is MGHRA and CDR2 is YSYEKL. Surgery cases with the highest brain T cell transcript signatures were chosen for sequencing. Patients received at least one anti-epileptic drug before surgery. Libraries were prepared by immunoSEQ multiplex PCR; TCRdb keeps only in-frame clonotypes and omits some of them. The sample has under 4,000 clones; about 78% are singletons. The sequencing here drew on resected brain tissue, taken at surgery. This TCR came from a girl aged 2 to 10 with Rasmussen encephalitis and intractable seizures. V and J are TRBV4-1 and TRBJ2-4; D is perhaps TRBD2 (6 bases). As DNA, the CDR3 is TGCGCCAGCAGCCTAGCGATTGGGGGGAAAAACATTCAGTACTTC. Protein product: CASSLAIGGKNIQYF.